Following are 4 T cell receptor beta chains from one sample sequenced in a study of monozygotic twins with inflammatory bowel disease. From its re-call of the 5' RACE reads, TCRdb lists each CDR3 protein once, without DNA. The sample shows 80,000 or so distinct CDR3 sequences, and 6.5% to 9% sits with its ten largest clones. The sample taken for sequencing was blood. Receptors were obtained from a human donor with ulcerative colitis or Crohn's disease, or a healthy co-twin of an affected twin (not recorded which).

The J gene is TRBJ2-1, the V gene TRBV20-1; TCRdb returns TRBD2, unconfirmable since there is no DNA. Germline lookup yields CDR1 DFQATT and CDR2 SNEGSKA (reference sequence). The CDR3 consists of 16 residues. CDR3: CSARSGGFFSYNEQFF.

The chain joins TRBV4-1 to TRBJ1-5; there is no DNA to check the TCRdb D call of TRBD1. CDR3 length: 13 amino acids. Germline assignment: CDR1 MGHRA and CDR2 YSYEKL. CDR3 sequence reads: CASSQSGNQPQHF.

Here the CDR3 reads CASSPLGTGGRSANIQYF. The gene calls are TRBV18 and TRBJ2-4; with no DNA, the TCRdb D assignment of TRBD1 cannot be verified. Germline V gene data show CDR1 as KGHSH and CDR2 as LQKENI. The CDR3 length is 18 residues.

The J gene is TRBJ1-1, the V gene TRBV12-3 or TRBV12-4. CDR3 length: 13 residues. CDR3 protein: CASSFAWASEAFF.